The 22 T cell receptor beta chains below all came from one sample that was sequenced in a study of T cell repertoires in cytomegalovirus infection. One entry per CDR3 protein results from TCRdb running MiXCR on the reads. The sample consists of about 920,000 distinct CDR3 sequences, under 40% of them appearing once. Their target antigens are unknown. Sequences were derived from cultured CD8+ T cells from PBMCs, sampled from culture after CMV antigen stimulation. All receptors derive from a human donor in good health (CMV status not recorded). Some clones in this sample may be carry-over from other donors' samples.

The chain couples TRBV12-5 to TRBJ2-1; D uncertain. Germline V gene data show CDR1 as LGHNT and CDR2 as FRNRAP. This CDR3 is 11 amino acids long. V dropped 2 bases and J dropped 10 bases, with 6 bases sitting between them. For the CDR3, the DNA is TGTGCTAGTGGTTTGACGAGGGAGCAGTTCTTC. Its protein product is CASGLTREQFF.

In its sample, this clonotype was seen a few times. The chain links TRBV4-3 to TRBJ1-2; 7 nucleotides match TRBD1. Trimming at V came to 0 bases and at J to 2 bases, leaving 9 bases not matched to a gene. CDR3 length equals 17 residues. The germline gives CDR1 LGHNA, CDR2 YSLEER. CDR3 in DNA: TGCGCCAGCAGCCAAGATCTGGACAGGAACGCGAACTATGGCTACACCTTC. This translates into CASSQDLDRNANYGYTF.

This clonotype was counted a few times. The chain uses TRBV11-3 and TRBJ2-7; 9 bases fit TRBD2. The CDR3 extends over 18 amino acids. The V and J ends lost 0 bases and 0 bases, in that order; junction bases with no gene match: 9. Germline lookup yields CDR1 SGHNT and CDR2 YENEEA. The CDR3 DNA follows: TGTGCCAGCAGCTTAGATAGGGTAGCGGGGGCCATCTCCTACGAGCAGTACGTC. Translating it yields CASSLDRVAGAISYEQYV.

This clonotype has only a few counts. CDR3 sequence: CASSSQGKTNYGYTF. The CDR3 DNA reads as TGTGCCAGCAGCTCCCAGGGGAAGACGAACTATGGCTACACCTTC. The rearrangement joins TRBV7-9 to TRBJ1-2; weak D call: TRBD1 (6 bases). Trimming left V 4 bases short and J 2 bases short, with 14 bases between. This CDR3 has 15 residues. The germline V gene has CDR1 SEHNR and CDR2 FQNEAQ (reference sequence).

This sequence joins TRBV5-1 and TRBJ2-2; TRBD2 is a possible D gene (5 bases). This CDR3 has 12 amino acids. Looked up from germline, CDR1 is SGHRS and CDR2 is YFSETQ. Trimming pared 4 bases from V and 9 bases from J, leaving 10 bases between. The CDR3 sequence: CASSPGGRELFF. The CDR3 nucleotides read TGCGCCAGCAGCCCCGGAGGCCGGGAGCTGTTTTTT.

The sample holds one count of this clonotype. A clone one base away is much larger, so this may be a read error. The rearrangement uses TRBV20-1 and TRBJ1-4; D is unclear. The CDR3 is 15 amino acids. The germline V gene has CDR1 DFQATT and CDR2 SNEGSKA (reference sequence). V lost 6 bases and J lost 3, with 17 bases in between. The CDR3 sequence is CSASPVGLANEKLFF. The CDR3 DNA follows: TGCAGTGCGTCTCCTGTGGGTTTGGCTAATGAAAAACTGTTTTTT.

The chain employs TRBV7-9 and TRBJ1-4; D is ambiguous. The CDR3 runs to 13 residues. V was pared by 6 bases and J by 0 bases, with 5 bases between. The germline gives CDR1 SEHNR, CDR2 FQNEAQ (reference sequence). The CDR3: CASSSATNEKLFF. Here the CDR3 DNA reads TGTGCCAGCAGTAGCGCAACTAATGAAAAACTGTTTTTT. Filled out from reference TRBV7-9 and TRBJ1-4, the complete variable domain reads DTGVSQNPRHKITKRGQNVTFRCDPISEHNRLYWYRQTLGQGPEFLTYFQNEAQLEKSRLLSDRFSAERPKGSFSTLEIQRTEQGDSAMYLCASSSATNEKLFFGSGTQLSVL.

This clonotype has ten or more counts. J is TRBJ2-7 and V is TRBV6-1; D may be TRBD2 (6 bases). The CDR3 runs 12 residues. Deletions cut 6 bases from V and 5 bases from J, with 11 bases between. CDR1 MNHNS and CDR2 SASEGT come from the germline V gene. For the CDR3, the DNA is TGTGCCAGCAGCTACGGGAGCCACGAGCAGTACTTC. Its translation: CASSYGSHEQYF.

J is TRBJ1-5 and V is TRBV7-6; TRBD1 might be the D (6 bases). Trimming removed 3 bases at V and 0 bases at J, with 15 bases between. The CDR3 is 17 residues long. Germline values: CDR1 SGHVS, CDR2 FNYEAQ. In DNA form, the CDR3 reads TGTGCCAGCAGCTTTGAACAGGGAGGATATAGCAATCAGCCCCAGCATTTT. Encoded protein: CASSFEQGGYSNQPQHF.

A word on this clonotype: No conserved phenylalanine or tryptophan is present at the end of the CDR3, so a read error is the likely explanation. The V call is TRBV7-9, the J call TRBJ1-2; no definite D call. CDR3 size: 11 residues. Trimming shortened V by 5 bases and J by 8 bases, and 9 bases separated the two germline ends. The germline V gene encodes CDR1 SEHNR and CDR2 FQNEAQ (reference sequence). The CDR3 protein is CASSTPGGYTL. The CDR3 DNA follows: TGTGCCAGCAGCACCCCAGGAGGCTACACCCTC.

The chain combines TRBV10-3 with TRBJ2-7; the D gene is possibly TRBD1 (5 bases). Trimming took 0 bases from V and 0 from J, leaving 12 bases between them. There are 16 residues in the CDR3. Germline-derived CDR1 and CDR2 are ENHRY and SYGVKD. The CDR3 DNA sequence: TGTGCCATCAGTGAGTCTGGAAGGGGTGGCTCCTACGAGCAGTACTTC. Its translation: CAISESGRGGSYEQYF.

There are many counts of this clonotype. The V and J genes are TRBV7-2 and TRBJ2-7; 7 bases match TRBD1. The germline gives CDR1 SGHTA, CDR2 FQGNSA. After removal of 4 bases from V and 0 bases from J, the junction contained 3 bases not matched to a gene. This CDR3 has 14 residues. The CDR3 reads CASSSRDSSYEQYF. CDR3 coding DNA: TGTGCCAGCAGCTCCCGGGACAGCTCCTACGAGCAGTACTTC.

The genes are TRBV19 and TRBJ1-1, with TRBD1 matching over 9 bases. Germline assignment: CDR1 LNHDA and CDR2 SQIVND (reference sequence). Trimming removed 5 bases from V and 11 bases from J; junction bases left unmatched: 12. The CDR3 consists of 14 residues. The CDR3 DNA is TGTGCCAGTAGTCCGGGACAGGGTGGGTTCCGGGCTTTCTTT. This encodes CASSPGQGGFRAFF. Based on the CDR3 plus reference TRBV19 and TRBJ1-1, the full variable domain is DGGITQSPKYLFRKEGQNVTLSCEQNLNHDAMYWYRQDPGQGLRLIYYSQIVNDFQKGDIAEGYSVSREKKESFPLTVTSAQKNPTAFYLCASSPGQGGFRAFFGQGTRLTVV.

This chain links TRBV29-1 with TRBJ2-1; 8 bases match TRBD1. The J segment lost 6 bases and the V segment lost 5 bases, leaving 9 bases of the junction unmatched. Per the germline V gene, CDR1 is SQVTM and CDR2 is ANQGSEA. The CDR3 runs 14 residues. The chain's CDR3 is CSVRTGPLINEQFF. CDR3 bases: TGCAGCGTTCGGACAGGGCCCCTGATCAATGAGCAGTTCTTC.

The chain is built from TRBV4-1 and TRBJ1-5; D perhaps matches TRBD1 (6 bases). CDR1 is MGHRA and CDR2 is YSYEKL in the germline V gene. Trimming removed 4 bases from V and 6 bases from J, with 13 bases in between. CDR3 length: 14 amino acids. The CDR3 coding sequence is TGCGCCAGCAGCCCCGACAGGACTTCTCAGCCCCAGCATTTT. This translates into CASSPDRTSQPQHF.

This clonotype has just a few counts. The V gene is TRBV19, the J gene TRBJ1-6; TRBD1 agrees at 7 bases. Germline CDR1 and CDR2: LNHDA and SQIVND (reference sequence). V gave up 6 bases and J gave up 3 bases; unmatched junction bases: 5. The CDR3 is made up of 15 amino acids. The DNA of the CDR3 is TGTGCCAGTAGACTGACAGGGCACTATAATTCACCCCTCCACTTT. The encoded protein is CASRLTGHYNSPLHF.

This clonotype was detected a few times. The genes are TRBV19 and TRBJ2-1; tentative D call: TRBD2 (5 bases). The V end lost 0 bases, the J end lost 7 bases, and 7 bases lay between the germline ends. In germline, CDR1 is LNHDA, CDR2 SQIVND (reference sequence). The CDR3 has 13 amino acids. Here the CDR3 DNA reads TGTGCCAGTAGTATAGATGAGGGAAATGAGCAGTTCTTC. Translated, it gives CASSIDEGNEQFF. The full variable domain, its missing parts supplied by reference TRBV19 and TRBJ2-1, is DGGITQSPKYLFRKEGQNVTLSCEQNLNHDAMYWYRQDPGQGLRLIYYSQIVNDFQKGDIAEGYSVSREKKESFPLTVTSAQKNPTAFYLCASSIDEGNEQFFGPGTRLTVL.

The V and J genes are TRBV27 and TRBJ1-5; a possible D gene is TRBD1 (5 bases). This CDR3 region has 13 residues. Trimming left V 5 bases short and J 7 bases short, with 12 bases between. Germline-derived CDR1 and CDR2 are MNHEY and SMNVEV (reference sequence). CDR3 sequence: CASSPLWGQPQHF. CDR3 sequence (DNA): TGTGCCAGCAGTCCTTTATGGGGGCAGCCCCAGCATTTT.

This clonotype occurred a few times. The chain combines TRBV19 with TRBJ1-2, with 7 bases that match TRBD1. From germline, CDR1 is LNHDA and CDR2 SQIVND (reference sequence). The CDR3 consists of 14 residues. Unmatched junction bases numbered 8, after V lost 3 bases and J lost 7 bases. The CDR3 nucleotides read TGTGCCAGTAGTATTGAGGGGGCCCTGACTGGCTACACCTTC. This gives the protein CASSIEGALTGYTF.

The sample holds one count of this clonotype. The junction departs from germline at one end; a sequencing error may be responsible. The gene calls are TRBV7-6 and TRBJ2-5, with 15 bases matching TRBD2. The CDR3 extends over 18 amino acids. CDR1 is SGHVS, CDR2 FNYEAQ, per germline. CDR3 loop: CASSQGTSGGPDLGAQYF. CDR3 in DNA: TGTGCTAGCAGCCAGGGGACTAGCGGGGGGCCGGACCTTGGGGCCCAGTACTTC.

The chain joins TRBV15 to TRBJ1-2; 7 nucleotides line up with TRBD1. Germline CDR1 LNHNV, CDR2 YYDKDF (reference sequence). V was pared by 0 bases and J by 4 bases, with 2 bases of the junction left unmatched. There are 14 residues in the CDR3. The CDR3 DNA follows: TGTGCCACCAGCAGAGAGTGGGACAGCTATGGCTACACCTTC. As protein: CATSREWDSYGYTF.

J is TRBJ1-1 and V is TRBV27; D gene unclear. The V gene's germline CDR1 is MNHEY and CDR2 SMNVEV (reference sequence). The length of the CDR3 is 16 residues. Deletions cut 7 bases from V and 0 bases from J, with 18 bases between. DNA for the CDR3: TGTGCCAGCAAAGAGAGGACGGCGGTAATGAACACTGAAGCTTTCTTT. This gives the protein CASKERTAVMNTEAFF.